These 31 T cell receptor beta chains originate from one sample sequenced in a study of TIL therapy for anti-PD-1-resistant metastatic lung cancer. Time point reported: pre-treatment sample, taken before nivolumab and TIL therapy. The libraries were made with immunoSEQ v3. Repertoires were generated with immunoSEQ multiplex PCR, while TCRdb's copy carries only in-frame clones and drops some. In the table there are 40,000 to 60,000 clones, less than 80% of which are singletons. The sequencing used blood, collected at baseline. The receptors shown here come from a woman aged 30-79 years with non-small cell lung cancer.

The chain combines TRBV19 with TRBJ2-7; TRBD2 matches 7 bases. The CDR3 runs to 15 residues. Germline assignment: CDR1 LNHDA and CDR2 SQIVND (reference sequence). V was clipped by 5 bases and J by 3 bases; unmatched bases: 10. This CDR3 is CASSAAGTTYYEQYF. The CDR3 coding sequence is TGTGCCAGTAGTGCCGCCGGGACTACATACTACGAGCAGTACTTC. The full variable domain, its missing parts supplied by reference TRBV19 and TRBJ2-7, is DGGITQSPKYLFRKEGQNVTLSCEQNLNHDAMYWYRQDPGQGLRLIYYSQIVNDFQKGDIAEGYSVSREKKESFPLTVTSAQKNPTAFYLCASSAAGTTYYEQYFGPGTRLTVT.

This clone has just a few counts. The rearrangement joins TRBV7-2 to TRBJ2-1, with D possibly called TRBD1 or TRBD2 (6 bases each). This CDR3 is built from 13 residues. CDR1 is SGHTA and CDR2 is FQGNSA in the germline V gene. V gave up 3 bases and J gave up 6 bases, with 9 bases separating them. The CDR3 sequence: CASSFSGANEQFF. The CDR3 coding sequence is TGTGCCAGCAGCTTTTCGGGGGCCAATGAGCAGTTCTTC. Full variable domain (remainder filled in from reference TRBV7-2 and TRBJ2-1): GAGVSQSPSNKVTEKGKDVELRCDPISGHTALYWYRQSLGQGLEFLIYFQGNSAPDKSGLPSDRFSAERTGGSVSTLTIQRTQQEDSAVYLCASSFSGANEQFFGPGTRLTVL.

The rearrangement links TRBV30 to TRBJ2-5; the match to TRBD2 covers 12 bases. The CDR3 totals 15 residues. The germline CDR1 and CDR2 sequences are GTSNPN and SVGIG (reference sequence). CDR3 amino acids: CACASGGAVGETQYF. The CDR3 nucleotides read TGTGCTTGTGCTAGCGGGGGGGCCGTAGGAGAGACCCAGTACTTC.

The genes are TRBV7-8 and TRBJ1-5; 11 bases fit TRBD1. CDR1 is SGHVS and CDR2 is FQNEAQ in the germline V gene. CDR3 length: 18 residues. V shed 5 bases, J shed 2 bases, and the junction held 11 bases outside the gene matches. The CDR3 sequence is CASSPRPPGQGGNQPQHF. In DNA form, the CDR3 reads TGTGCCAGCAGCCCTAGACCACCGGGACAGGGGGGCAATCAGCCCCAGCATTTT.

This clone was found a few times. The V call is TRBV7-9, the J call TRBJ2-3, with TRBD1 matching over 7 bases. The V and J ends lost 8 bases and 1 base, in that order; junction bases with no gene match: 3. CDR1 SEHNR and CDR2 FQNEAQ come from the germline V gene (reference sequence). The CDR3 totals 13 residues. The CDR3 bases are TGTGCCAGCCTTGACAGGGGCACAGATACGCAGTATTTT. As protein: CASLDRGTDTQYF.

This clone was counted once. The CDR3 loop is CASSLDYYEQYF. The CDR3 nucleotides are TGTGCCAGCAGCCTCGATTACTACGAGCAGTACTTC. The V and J genes are TRBV4-2 and TRBJ2-7; no clear D gene. The V and J ends lost 4 bases and 3 bases respectively, with 7 bases between them. Germline V gives CDR1 LGHNA, CDR2 YNFKEQ. The CDR3 totals 12 residues.

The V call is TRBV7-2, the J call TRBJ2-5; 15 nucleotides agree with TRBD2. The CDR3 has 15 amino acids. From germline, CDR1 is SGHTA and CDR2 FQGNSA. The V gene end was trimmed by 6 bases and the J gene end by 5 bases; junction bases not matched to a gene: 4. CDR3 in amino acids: CASSRTSGGAETQYF. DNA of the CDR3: TGTGCCAGCAGTCGGACTAGCGGGGGGGCGGAGACCCAGTACTTC. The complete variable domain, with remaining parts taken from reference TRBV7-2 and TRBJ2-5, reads GAGVSQSPSNKVTEKGKDVELRCDPISGHTALYWYRQSLGQGLEFLIYFQGNSAPDKSGLPSDRFSAERTGGSVSTLTIQRTQQEDSAVYLCASSRTSGGAETQYFGPGTRLLVL.

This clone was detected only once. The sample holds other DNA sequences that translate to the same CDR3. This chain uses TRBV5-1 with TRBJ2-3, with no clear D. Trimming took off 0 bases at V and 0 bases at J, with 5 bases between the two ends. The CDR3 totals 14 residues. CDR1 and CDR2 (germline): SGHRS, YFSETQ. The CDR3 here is CASSLDSSTDTQYF. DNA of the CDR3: TGCGCCAGCAGCTTGGATTCCAGCACAGATACGCAGTATTTT. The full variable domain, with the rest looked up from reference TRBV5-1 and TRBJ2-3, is KAGVTQTPRYLIKTRGQQVTLSCSPISGHRSVSWYQQTPGQGLQFLFEYFSETQRNKGNFPGRFSGRQFSNSRSEMNVSTLELGDSALYLCASSLDSSTDTQYFGPGTRLTVL.

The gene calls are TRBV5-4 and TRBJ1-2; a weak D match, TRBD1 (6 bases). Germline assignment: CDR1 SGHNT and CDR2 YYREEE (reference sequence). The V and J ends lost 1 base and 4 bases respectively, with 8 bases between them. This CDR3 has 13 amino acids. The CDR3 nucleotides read TGTGCCAGCAGCTTGAGGGGGGCCTATGGCTACACCTTC. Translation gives CASSLRGAYGYTF.

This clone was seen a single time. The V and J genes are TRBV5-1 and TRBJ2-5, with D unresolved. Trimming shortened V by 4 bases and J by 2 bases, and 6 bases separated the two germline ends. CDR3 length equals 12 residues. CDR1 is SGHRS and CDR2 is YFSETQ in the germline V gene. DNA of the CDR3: TGCGCCAGCAGCAGGGATCAAGAGACCCAGTACTTC. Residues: CASSRDQETQYF. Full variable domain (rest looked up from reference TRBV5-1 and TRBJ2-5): KAGVTQTPRYLIKTRGQQVTLSCSPISGHRSVSWYQQTPGQGLQFLFEYFSETQRNKGNFPGRFSGRQFSNSRSEMNVSTLELGDSALYLCASSRDQETQYFGPGTRLLVL.

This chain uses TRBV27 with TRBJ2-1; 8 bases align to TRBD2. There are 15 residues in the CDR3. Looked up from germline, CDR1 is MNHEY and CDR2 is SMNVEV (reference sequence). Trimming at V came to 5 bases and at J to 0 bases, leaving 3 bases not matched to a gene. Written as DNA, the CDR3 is TGTGCCAGCAGTGTCACTAGCGGCTCCTACAATGAGCAGTTCTTC. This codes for CASSVTSGSYNEQFF.

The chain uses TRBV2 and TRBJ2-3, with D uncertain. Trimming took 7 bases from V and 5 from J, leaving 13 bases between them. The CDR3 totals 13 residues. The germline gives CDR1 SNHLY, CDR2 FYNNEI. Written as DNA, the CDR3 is TGTGCCAGCATGAGGCCCCCCGGAGATACGCAGTATTTT. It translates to CASMRPPGDTQYF.

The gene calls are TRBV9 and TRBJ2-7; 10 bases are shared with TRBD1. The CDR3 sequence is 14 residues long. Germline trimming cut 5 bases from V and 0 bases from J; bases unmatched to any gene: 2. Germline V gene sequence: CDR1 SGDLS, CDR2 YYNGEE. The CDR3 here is CASSRTGGSYEQYF. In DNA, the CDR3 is TGTGCCAGCAGTAGGACAGGGGGCTCCTACGAGCAGTACTTC.

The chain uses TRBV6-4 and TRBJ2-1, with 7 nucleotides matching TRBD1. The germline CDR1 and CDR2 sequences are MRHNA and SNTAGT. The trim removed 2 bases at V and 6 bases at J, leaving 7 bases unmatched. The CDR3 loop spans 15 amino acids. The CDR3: CASSDRITGVNEQFF. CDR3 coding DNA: TGTGCCAGCAGTGACCGAATTACAGGGGTCAATGAGCAGTTCTTC.

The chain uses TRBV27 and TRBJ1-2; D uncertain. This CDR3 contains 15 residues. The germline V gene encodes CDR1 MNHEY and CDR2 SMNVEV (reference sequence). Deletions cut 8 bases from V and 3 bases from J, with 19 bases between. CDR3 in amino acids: CASSERKGVDYGYTF. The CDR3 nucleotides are TGTGCCAGCTCCGAACGGAAGGGCGTCGACTATGGCTACACCTTC.

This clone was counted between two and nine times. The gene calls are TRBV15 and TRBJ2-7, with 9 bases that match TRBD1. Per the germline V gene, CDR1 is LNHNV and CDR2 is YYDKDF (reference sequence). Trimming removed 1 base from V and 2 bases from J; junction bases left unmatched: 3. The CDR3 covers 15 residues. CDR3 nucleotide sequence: TGTGCCACCAGCAGAGCGGGACAGGGACCCTACGAGCAGTACTTC. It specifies CATSRAGQGPYEQYF.

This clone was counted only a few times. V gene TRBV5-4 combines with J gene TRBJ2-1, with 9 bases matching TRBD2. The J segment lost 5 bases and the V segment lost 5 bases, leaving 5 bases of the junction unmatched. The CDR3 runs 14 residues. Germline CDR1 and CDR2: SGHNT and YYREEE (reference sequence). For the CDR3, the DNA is TGTGCCAGCAGGACTAGCGGAGTTAACAATGAGCAGTTCTTC. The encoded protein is CASRTSGVNNEQFF.

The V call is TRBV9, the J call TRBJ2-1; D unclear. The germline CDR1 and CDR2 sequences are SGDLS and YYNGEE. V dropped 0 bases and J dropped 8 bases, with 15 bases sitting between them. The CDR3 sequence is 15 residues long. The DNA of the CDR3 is TGTGCCAGCAGCGTAGTTGGGGTCTCAGGCGATGAGCAGTTCTTC. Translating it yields CASSVVGVSGDEQFF.

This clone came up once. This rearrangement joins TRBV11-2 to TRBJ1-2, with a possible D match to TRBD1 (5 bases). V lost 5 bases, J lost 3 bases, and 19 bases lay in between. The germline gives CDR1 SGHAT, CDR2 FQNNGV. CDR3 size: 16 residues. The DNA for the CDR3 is TGTGCCAGCAGCACTCAGGTTGGGGACGTCTACTATGGCTACACCTTC. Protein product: CASSTQVGDVYYGYTF.

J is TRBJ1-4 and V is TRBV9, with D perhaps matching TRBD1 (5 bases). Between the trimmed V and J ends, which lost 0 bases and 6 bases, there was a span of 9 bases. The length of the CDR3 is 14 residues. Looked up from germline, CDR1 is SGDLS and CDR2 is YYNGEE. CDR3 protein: CASSVGQGDEKLFF. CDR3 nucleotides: TGTGCCAGCAGCGTAGGCCAGGGAGATGAAAAACTGTTTTTT.

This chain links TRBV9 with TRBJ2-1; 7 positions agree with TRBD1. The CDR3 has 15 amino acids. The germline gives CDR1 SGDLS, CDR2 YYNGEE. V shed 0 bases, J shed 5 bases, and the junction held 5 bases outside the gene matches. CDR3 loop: CASSVEGTANNEQFF. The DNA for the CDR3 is TGTGCCAGCAGCGTAGAAGGGACAGCAAACAATGAGCAGTTCTTC. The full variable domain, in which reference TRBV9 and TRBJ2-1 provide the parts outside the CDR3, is DSGVTQTPKHLITATGQRVTLRCSPRSGDLSVYWYQQSLDQGLQFLIQYYNGEERAKGNILERFSAQQFPDLHSELNLSSLELGDSALYFCASSVEGTANNEQFFGPGTRLTVL.

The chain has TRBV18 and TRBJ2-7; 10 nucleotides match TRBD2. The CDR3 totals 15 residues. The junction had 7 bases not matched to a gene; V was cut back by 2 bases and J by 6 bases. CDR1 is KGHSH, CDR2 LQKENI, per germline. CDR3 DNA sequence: TGTGCCAGCTCACCATCACTAGCGGGGCTGAGCGAGCAGTACTTC. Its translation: CASSPSLAGLSEQYF.

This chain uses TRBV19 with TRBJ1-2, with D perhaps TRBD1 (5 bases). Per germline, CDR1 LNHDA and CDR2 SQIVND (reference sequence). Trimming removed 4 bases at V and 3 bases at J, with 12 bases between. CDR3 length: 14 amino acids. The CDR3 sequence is CASSKMDNYYGYTF. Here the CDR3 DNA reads TGTGCCAGTAGTAAAATGGACAACTACTATGGCTACACCTTC.

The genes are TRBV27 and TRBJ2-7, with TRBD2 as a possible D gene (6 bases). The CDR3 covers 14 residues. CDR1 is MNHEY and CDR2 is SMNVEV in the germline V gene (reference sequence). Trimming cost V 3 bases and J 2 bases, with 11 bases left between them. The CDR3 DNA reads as TGTGCCAGCAGTTTCGGTAGCGGTACCTACGAGCAGTACTTC. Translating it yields CASSFGSGTYEQYF.

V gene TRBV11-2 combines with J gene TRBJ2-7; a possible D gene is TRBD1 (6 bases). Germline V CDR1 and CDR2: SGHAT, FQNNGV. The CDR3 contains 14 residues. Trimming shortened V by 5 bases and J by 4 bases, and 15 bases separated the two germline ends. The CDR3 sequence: CASSRGGLSYEQYF. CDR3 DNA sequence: TGTGCCAGCAGCCGAGGGGGTCTCAGTTACGAGCAGTACTTC.

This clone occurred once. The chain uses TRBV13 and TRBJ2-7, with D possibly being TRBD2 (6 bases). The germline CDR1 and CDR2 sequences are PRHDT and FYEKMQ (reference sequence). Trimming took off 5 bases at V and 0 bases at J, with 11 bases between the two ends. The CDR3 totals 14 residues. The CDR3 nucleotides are TGTGCCAGCAGCGACCGGGACTTCTCCTACGAGCAGTACTTC. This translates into CASSDRDFSYEQYF.

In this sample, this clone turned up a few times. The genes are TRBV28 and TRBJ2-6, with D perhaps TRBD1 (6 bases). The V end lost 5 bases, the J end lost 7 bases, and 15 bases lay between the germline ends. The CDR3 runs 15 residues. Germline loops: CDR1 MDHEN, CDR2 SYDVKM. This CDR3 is CASSPPGVGANVLTF. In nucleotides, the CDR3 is TGTGCCAGCAGTCCCCCAGGGGTGGGTGCCAACGTCCTGACTTTC.

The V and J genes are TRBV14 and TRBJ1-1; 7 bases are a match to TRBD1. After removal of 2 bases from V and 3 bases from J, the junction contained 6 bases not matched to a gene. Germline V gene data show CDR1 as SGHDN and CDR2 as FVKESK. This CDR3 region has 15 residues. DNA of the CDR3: TGTGCCAGCAGCCAAATAGGGGGCGTGTACACTGAAGCTTTCTTT. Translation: CASSQIGGVYTEAFF.

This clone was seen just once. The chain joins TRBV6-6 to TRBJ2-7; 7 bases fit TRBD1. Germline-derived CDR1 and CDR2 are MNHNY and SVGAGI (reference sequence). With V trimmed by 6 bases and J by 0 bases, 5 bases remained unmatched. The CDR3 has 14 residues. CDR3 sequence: CASRGQESSYEQYF. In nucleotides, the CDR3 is TGTGCCAGCAGAGGACAGGAGAGCTCCTACGAGCAGTACTTC.

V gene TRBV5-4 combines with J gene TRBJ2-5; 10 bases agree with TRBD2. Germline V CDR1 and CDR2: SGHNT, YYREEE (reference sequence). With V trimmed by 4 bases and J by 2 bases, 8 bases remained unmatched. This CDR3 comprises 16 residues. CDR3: CASSPGGSGGQETQYF. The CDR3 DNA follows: TGTGCCAGCAGCCCTGGGGGTAGCGGGGGGCAAGAGACCCAGTACTTC.

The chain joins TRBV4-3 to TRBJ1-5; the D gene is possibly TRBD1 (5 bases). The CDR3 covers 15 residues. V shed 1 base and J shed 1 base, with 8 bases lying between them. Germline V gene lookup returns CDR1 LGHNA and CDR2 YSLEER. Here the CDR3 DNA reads TGCGCCAGCAGCCAAGTCTGGGGGAGCAATCAGCCCCAGCATTTT. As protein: CASSQVWGSNQPQHF.